The following is a T cell receptor beta chain sequence with its context. Its antigen remains unknown. V gave up 10 bases and J gave up 4 bases, with 17 bases separating them. From germline, CDR1 is MNHEY and CDR2 SMNVEV (reference sequence). CDR3 length: 13 amino acids. Time point given: persistent/refractory GD, antithyroid drugs over 5 years with positive TRAb. RNA extracted from PBMCs served as the sequencing template. The data originate from a study of regulatory T cells in long-lasting Graves disease. Study findings and constraints: Persistent patients had more shared public clonotypes (around 3,000) than new patients (approximately 920). Graves' patients with persistent disease showed TCR diversity lower than patients newly diagnosed.

Arm-PCR of CDR3 regions and iRepertoire HTBI primers were used to build TCR beta libraries. The authors' processing: Taken together, the samples had 62 TRBV and more than 12 TRBJ segments identified. In TCRdb, the multiplex PCR reads were re-called with MiXCR into one record per CDR3 protein. None of the V and J calls come from the authors' own analysis; TCRdb made them. The sample carries 400,000 to 450,000 distinct CDR3 sequences, around a quarter recorded once. J is TRBJ2-7 and V is TRBV27; tentatively, D is TRBD2 (7 bases). The sequencing here drew on peripheral blood mononuclear cells (PBMCs), taken when the disease was refractory, from a patient treated with antithyroid drugs. The TCR sequence derives from a female donor with Graves disease. CDR3 coding DNA: TGTGCCACACATCGGGGGGCAGGGTACGAGCAGTACTTC. Its protein product is CATHRGAGYEQYF.